A single TCR beta chain is shown here with its context. The data stem from a study of blood T cell repertoires in COVID-19. Study background: Samples taken during acute and convalescent COVID-19 were collected in the United States, Italy and Spain. In each case, the material was cDNA or gDNA derived from T cells, B-cell-depleted T cells, or PBMCs.

During active infection, Seattle patients enrolled and were then monitored through disease. V was shortened by 1 base and J by 8 bases, with 20 bases between the two germline ends. This CDR3 comprises 17 residues. Germline V CDR1 and CDR2: KGHDR, SFDVKD. In the original workflow: Amplified reference gene primers provided the basis for estimating nucleated cell counts. The repertoire was sequenced with immunoSEQ multiplex PCR; TCRdb's copy has only in-frame clones and lacks some. The V and J calls and clone size come from that table; D and trimming were worked out from the DNA. The table includes about 76,000 clones, roughly 84% detected once.

This chain links TRBV24-1 with TRBJ2-1, with a possible D match to TRBD1 (5 bases). The TCR was taken from a man between 60 and 75 years old with COVID-19, enrolled during active disease. The sample comprised peripheral blood. CDR3 coding DNA: TGTGCCACCAGTGATTTCAGGGCGCCAGAAGGACGATATGAGCAGTTCTTC. It translates to CATSDFRAPEGRYEQFF.